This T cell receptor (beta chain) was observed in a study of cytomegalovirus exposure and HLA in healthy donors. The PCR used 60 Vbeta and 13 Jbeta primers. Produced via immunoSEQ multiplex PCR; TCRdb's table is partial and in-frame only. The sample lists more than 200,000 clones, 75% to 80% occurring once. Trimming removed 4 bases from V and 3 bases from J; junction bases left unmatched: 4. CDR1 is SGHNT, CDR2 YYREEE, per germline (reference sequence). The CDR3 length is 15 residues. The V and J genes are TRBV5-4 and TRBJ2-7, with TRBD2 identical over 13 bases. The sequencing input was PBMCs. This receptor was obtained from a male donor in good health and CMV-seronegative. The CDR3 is CASSHRTSGSYEQYF. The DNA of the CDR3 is TGTGCCAGCAGCCACAGGACTAGCGGGAGCTACGAGCAGTACTTC.